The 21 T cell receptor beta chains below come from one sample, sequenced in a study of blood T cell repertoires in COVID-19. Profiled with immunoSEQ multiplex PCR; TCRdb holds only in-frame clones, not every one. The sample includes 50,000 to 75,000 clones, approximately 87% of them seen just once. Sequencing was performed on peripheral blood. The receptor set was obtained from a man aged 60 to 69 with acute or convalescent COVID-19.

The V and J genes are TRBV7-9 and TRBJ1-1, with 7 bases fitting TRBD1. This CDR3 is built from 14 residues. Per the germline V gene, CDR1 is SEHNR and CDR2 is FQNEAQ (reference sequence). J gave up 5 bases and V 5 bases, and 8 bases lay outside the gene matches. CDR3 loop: CASSQDRVATEAFF. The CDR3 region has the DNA TGTGCCAGCAGCCAAGACAGGGTAGCAACTGAAGCTTTCTTT.

The CDR3 spells CASSPLISPSADTQYF. As DNA, the CDR3 is TGTGCCAGCAGCCCTCTAATATCGCCAAGCGCAGATACGCAGTATTTT. This chain links TRBV3-1 (or the pseudogene TRBV3-2) with TRBJ2-3, with D hard to call. The CDR3 is 16 residues long. V was shortened by 4 bases and J by 4 bases, with 18 bases between the two germline ends. Germline-derived CDR1 and CDR2 are LGHDT and YNNKEL (reference sequence).

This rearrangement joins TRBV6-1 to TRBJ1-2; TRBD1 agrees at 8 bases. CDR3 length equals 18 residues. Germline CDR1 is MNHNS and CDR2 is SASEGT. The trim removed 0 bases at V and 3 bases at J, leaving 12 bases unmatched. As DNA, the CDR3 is TGTGCCAGCAGTGAAGCGCGCACCAATCTGGGACAGGACTATGGCTACACCTTC. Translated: CASSEARTNLGQDYGYTF.

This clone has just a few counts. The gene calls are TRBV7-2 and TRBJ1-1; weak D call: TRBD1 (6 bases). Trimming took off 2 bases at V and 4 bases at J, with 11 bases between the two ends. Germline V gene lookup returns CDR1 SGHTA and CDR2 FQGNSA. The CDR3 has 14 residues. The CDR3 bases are TGTGCCAGCAGCTTACACAGGGTTGGCACTGAAGCTTTCTTT. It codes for CASSLHRVGTEAFF.

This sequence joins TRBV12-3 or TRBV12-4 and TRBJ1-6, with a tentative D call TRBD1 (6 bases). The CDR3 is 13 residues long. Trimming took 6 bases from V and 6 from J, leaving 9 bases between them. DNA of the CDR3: TGTGCCAGCAGCCAACAGGGTAATTCACCCCTCCACTTT. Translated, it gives CASSQQGNSPLHF.

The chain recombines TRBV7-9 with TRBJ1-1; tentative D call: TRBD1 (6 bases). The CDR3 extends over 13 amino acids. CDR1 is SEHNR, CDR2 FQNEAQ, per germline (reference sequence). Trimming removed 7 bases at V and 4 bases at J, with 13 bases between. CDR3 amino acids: CASTPGGGTEAFF. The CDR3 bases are TGTGCCAGCACACCGGGGGGCGGCACTGAAGCTTTCTTT.

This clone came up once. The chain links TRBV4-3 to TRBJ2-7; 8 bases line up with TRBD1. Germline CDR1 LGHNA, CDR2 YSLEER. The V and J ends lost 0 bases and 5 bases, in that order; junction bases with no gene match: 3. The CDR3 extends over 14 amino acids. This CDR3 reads CASSQEDRGHEQYF. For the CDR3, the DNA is TGCGCCAGCAGCCAAGAAGACAGGGGCCACGAGCAGTACTTC.

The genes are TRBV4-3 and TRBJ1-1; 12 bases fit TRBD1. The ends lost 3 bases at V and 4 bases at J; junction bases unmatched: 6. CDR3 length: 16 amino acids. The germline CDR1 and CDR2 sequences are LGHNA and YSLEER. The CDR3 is CASSHRPGQGATEAFF. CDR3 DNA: TGCGCCAGCAGCCACCGACCGGGACAGGGGGCCACTGAAGCTTTCTTT.

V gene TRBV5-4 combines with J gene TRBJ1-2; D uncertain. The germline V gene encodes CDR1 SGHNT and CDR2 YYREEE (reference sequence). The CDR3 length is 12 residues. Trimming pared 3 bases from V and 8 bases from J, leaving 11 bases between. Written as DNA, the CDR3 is TGTGCCAGCAGCTGCCCAGTTTGCGGCTACACCTTC. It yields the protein CASSCPVCGYTF.

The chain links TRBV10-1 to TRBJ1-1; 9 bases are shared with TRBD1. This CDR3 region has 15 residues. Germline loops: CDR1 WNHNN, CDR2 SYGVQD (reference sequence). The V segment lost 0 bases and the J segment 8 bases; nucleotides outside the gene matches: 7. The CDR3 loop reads CASSESTSGTGEAFF. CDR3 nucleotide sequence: TGCGCCAGCAGTGAGTCTACATCGGGGACAGGGGAAGCTTTCTTT.

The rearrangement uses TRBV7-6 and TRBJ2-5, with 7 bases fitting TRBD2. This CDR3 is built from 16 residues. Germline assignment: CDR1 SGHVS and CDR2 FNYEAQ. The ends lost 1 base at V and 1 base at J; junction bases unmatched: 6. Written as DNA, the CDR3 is TGTGCCAGCAGCTTAGGTGGCGGGGGAACCCAAGAGACCCAGTACTTC. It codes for CASSLGGGGTQETQYF.

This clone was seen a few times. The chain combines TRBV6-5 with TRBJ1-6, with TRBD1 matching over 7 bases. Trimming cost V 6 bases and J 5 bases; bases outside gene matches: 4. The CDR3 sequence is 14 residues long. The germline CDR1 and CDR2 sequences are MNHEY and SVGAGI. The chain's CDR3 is CASRGTENNSPLHF. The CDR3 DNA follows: TGTGCCAGCAGGGGGACAGAAAATAATTCACCCCTCCACTTT.

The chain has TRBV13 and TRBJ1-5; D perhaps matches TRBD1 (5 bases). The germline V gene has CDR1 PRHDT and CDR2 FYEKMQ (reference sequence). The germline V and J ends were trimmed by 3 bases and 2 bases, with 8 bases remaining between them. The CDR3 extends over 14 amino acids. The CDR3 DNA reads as TGTGCCAGCAGCTTCCGGGGGGGCAATCAGCCCCAGCATTTT. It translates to CASSFRGGNQPQHF.

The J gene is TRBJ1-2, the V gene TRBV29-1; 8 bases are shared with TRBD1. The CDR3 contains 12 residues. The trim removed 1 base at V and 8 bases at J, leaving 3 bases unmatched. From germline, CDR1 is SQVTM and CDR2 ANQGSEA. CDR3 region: CSVEVQGGGYTF. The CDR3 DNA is TGCAGCGTTGAAGTACAGGGGGGAGGCTACACCTTC. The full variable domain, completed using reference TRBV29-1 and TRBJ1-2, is SAVISQKPSRDICQRGTSLTIQCQVDSQVTMMFWYRQQPGQSLTLIATANQGSEATYESGFVIDKFPISRPNLTFSTLTVSNMSPEDSSIYLCSVEVQGGGYTFGSGTRLTVV.

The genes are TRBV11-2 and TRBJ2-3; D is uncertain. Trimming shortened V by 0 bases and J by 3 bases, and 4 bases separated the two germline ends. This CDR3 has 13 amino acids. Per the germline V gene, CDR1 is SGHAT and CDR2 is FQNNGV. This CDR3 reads CASSLERTDTQYF. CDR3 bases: TGTGCCAGCAGCTTAGAGAGGACAGATACGCAGTATTTT.

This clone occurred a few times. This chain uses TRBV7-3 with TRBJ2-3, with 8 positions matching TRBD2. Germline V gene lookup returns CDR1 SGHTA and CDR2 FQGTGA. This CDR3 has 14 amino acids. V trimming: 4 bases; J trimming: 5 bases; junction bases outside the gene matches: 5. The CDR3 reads CASSSGGGQDTQYF. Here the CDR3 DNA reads TGTGCCAGCAGCTCCGGGGGGGGCCAAGATACGCAGTATTTT.

CDR3 loop: CASSTSSGGWETQYF. CDR3 coding DNA: TGTGCCAGCAGCACCTCTAGCGGGGGATGGGAGACCCAGTACTTC. V and J are TRBV11-2 and TRBJ2-5, with 10 positions matching TRBD2. The V and J ends lost 5 bases and 5 bases, in that order; junction bases with no gene match: 8. The CDR3 has 15 amino acids. Per germline, CDR1 SGHAT and CDR2 FQNNGV.

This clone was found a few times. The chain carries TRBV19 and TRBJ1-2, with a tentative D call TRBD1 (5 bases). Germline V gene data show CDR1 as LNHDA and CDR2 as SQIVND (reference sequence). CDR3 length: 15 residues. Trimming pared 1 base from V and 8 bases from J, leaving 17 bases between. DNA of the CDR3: TGTGCCAGTAGTATAGTCTATCAGGGAGGTTACGGCTACACCTTC. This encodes CASSIVYQGGYGYTF.

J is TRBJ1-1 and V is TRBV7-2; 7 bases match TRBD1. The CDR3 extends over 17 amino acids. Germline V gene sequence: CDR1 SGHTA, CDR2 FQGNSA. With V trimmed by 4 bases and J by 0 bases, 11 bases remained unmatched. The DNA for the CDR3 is TGTGCCAGCAGCTGGAACGGACAGGTCTCAATGAACACTGAAGCTTTCTTT. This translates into CASSWNGQVSMNTEAFF.

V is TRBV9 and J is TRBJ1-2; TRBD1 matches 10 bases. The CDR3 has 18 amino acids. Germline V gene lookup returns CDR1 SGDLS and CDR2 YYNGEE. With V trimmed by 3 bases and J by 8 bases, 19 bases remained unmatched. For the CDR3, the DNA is TGTGCCAGCAGCGCAGCGACAGGGACAGGGGTCCGCCTAGGAGGCTACACCTTC. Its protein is CASSAATGTGVRLGGYTF.

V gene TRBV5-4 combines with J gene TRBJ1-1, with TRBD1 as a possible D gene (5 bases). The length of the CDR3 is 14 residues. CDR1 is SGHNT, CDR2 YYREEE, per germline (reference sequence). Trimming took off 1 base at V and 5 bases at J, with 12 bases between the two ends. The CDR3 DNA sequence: TGTGCCAGCAGCTTGCTCATCGGACATACTGAAGCTTTCTTT. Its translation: CASSLLIGHTEAFF. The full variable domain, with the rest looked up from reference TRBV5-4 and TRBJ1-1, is ETGVTQSPTHLIKTRGQQVTLRCSSQSGHNTVSWYQQALGQGPQFIFQYYREEENGRGNFPPRFSGLQFPNYSSELNVNALELDDSALYLCASSLLIGHTEAFFGQGTRLTVV.